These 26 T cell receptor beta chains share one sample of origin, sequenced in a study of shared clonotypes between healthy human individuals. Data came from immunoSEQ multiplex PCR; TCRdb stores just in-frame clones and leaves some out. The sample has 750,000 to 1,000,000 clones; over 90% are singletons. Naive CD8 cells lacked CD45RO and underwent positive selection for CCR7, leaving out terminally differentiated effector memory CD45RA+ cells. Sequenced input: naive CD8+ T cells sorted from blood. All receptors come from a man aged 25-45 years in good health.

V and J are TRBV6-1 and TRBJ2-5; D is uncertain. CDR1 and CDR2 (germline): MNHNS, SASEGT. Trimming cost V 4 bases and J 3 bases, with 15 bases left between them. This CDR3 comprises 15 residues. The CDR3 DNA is TGTGCCAGCAGTGGGGTGAGATATAAGGAAGAGACCCAGTACTTC. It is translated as CASSGVRYKEETQYF.

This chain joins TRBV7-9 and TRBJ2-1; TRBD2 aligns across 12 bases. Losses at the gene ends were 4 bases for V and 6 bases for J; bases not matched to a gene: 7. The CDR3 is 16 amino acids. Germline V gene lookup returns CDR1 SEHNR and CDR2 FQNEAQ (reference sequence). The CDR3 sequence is CASSSRLAGEGNEQFF. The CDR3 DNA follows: TGTGCCAGCAGCTCTCGACTAGCGGGAGAGGGCAATGAGCAGTTCTTC.

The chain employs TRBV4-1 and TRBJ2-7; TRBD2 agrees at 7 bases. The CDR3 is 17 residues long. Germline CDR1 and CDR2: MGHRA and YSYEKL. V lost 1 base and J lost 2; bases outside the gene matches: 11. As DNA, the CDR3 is TGCGCCAGCAGCCAAGTTACGGGGGACTACTTCGCCTACGAGCAGTACTTC. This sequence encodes CASSQVTGDYFAYEQYF.

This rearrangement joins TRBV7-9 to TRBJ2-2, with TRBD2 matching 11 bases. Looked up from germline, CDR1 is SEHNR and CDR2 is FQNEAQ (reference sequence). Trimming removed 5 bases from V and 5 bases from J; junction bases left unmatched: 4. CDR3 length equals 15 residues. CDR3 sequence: CASSATSGTTGELFF. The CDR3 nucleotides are TGTGCCAGCAGCGCGACTAGCGGGACAACCGGGGAGCTGTTTTTT.

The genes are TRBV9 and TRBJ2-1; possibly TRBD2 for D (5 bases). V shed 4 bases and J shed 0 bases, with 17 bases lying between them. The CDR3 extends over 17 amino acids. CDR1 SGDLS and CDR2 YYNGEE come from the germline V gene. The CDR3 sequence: CASSTPGSSASYNEQFF. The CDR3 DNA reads TGTGCCAGCAGCACCCCTGGGAGTAGCGCCTCCTACAATGAGCAGTTCTTC.

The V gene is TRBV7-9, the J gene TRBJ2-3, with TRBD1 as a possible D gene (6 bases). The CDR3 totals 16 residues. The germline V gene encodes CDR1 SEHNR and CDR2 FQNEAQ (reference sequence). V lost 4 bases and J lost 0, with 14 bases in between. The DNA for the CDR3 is TGTGCCAGCAGCTCACTTACAGGGATGAGCACAGATACGCAGTATTTT. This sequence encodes CASSSLTGMSTDTQYF.

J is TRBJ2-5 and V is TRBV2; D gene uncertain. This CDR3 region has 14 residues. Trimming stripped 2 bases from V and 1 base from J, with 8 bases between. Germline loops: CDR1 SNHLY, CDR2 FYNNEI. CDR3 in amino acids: CASSETVAQETQYF. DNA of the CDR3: TGTGCCAGCAGTGAAACGGTAGCCCAAGAGACCCAGTACTTC.

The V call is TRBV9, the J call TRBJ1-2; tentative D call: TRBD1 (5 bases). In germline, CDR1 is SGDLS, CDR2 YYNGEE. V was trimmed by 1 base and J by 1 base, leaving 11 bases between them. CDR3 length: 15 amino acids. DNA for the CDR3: TGTGCCAGCAGCGTAATAGACAGTCTTAACTATGGCTACACCTTC. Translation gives CASSVIDSLNYGYTF.

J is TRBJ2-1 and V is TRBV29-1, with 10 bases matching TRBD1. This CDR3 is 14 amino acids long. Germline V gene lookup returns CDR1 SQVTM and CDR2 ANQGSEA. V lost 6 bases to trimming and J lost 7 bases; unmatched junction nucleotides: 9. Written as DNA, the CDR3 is TGCAGCGTCATGACAGGGGGCATTTCGAATGAGCAGTTCTTC. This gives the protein CSVMTGGISNEQFF.

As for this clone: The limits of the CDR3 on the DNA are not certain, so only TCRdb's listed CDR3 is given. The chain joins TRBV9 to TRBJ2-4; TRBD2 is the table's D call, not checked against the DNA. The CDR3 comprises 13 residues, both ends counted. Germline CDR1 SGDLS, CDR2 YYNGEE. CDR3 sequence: CASSVASGSLPYF.

CDR3 coding DNA: TGCGCCAGCAGCTTCCAAGGGGACAGGGGTCCCAACACTGAAGCTTTCTTT. Residues: CASSFQGDRGPNTEAFF. V gene TRBV5-1 combines with J gene TRBJ1-1; 10 bases are a match to TRBD1. Germline V gene lookup returns CDR1 SGHRS and CDR2 YFSETQ. The trim removed 2 bases at V and 2 bases at J, leaving 9 bases unmatched. The CDR3 is 17 residues long.

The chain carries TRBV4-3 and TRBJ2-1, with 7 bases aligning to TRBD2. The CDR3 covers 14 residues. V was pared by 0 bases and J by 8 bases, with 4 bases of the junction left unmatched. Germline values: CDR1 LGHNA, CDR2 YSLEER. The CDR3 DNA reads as TGCGCCAGCAGCCAAGATGGGGAGGGCGATGAGCAGTTCTTC. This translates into CASSQDGEGDEQFF.

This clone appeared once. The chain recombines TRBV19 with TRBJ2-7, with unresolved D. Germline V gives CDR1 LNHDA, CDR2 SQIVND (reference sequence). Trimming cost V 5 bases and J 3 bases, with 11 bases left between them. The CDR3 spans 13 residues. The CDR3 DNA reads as TGTGCCAGTAGTCGGACGGATTACTACGAGCAGTACTTC. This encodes CASSRTDYYEQYF. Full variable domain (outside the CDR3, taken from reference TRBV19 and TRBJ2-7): DGGITQSPKYLFRKEGQNVTLSCEQNLNHDAMYWYRQDPGQGLRLIYYSQIVNDFQKGDIAEGYSVSREKKESFPLTVTSAQKNPTAFYLCASSRTDYYEQYFGPGTRLTVT.

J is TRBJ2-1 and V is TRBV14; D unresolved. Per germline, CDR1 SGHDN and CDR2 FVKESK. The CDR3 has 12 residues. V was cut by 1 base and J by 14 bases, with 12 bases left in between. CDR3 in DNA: TGTGCCAGCAGCCAAGGTCTCCGTTGGGAGTTCTTC. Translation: CASSQGLRWEFF.

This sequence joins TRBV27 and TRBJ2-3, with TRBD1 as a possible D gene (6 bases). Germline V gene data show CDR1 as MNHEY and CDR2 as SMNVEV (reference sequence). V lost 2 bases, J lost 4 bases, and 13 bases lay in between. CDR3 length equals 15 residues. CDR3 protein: CASSLDRNGADTQYF. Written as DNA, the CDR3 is TGTGCCAGCAGTTTAGACAGGAATGGGGCAGATACGCAGTATTTT.

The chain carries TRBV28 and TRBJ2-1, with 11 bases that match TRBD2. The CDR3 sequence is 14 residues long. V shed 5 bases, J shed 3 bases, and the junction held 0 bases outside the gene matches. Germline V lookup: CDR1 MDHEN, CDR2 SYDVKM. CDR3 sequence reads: CASSGTSGYNEQFF. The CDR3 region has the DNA TGTGCCAGCAGTGGGACTAGCGGCTACAATGAGCAGTTCTTC.

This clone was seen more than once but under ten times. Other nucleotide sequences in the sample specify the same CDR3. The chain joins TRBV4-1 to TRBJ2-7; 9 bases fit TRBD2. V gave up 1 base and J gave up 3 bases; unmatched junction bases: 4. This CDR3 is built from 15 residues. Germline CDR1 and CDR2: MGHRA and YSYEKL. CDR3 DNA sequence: TGCGCCAGCAGCCAAGGTAGCGGGGGTGGCTACGAGCAGTACTTC. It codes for CASSQGSGGGYEQYF.

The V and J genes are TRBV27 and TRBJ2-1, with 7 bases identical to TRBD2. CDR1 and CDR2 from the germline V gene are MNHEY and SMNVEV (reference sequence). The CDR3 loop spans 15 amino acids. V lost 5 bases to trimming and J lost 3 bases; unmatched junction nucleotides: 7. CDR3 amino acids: CASSPQWEGYNEQFF. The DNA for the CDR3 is TGTGCCAGCAGTCCTCAGTGGGAGGGCTACAATGAGCAGTTCTTC.

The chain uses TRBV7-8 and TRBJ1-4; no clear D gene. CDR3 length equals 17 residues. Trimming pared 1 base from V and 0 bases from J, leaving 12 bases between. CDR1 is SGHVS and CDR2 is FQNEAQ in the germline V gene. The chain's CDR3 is CASSLGPTQATNEKLFF. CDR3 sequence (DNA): TGTGCCAGCAGCTTAGGTCCTACGCAAGCAACTAATGAAAAACTGTTTTTT.

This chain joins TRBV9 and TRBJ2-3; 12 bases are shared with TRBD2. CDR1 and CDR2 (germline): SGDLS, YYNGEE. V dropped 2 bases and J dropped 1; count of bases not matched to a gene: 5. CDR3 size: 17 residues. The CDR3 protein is CASSVPLAGGRTDTQYF. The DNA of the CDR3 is TGTGCCAGCAGCGTTCCACTAGCGGGAGGCCGCACAGATACGCAGTATTTT.

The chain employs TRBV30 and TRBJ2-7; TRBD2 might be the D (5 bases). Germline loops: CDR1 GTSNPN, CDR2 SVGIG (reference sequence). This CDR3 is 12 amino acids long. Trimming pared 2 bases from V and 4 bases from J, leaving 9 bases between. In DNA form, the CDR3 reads TGTGCCTGGAGTCCGGGAATATACGAGCAGTACTTC. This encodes CAWSPGIYEQYF.

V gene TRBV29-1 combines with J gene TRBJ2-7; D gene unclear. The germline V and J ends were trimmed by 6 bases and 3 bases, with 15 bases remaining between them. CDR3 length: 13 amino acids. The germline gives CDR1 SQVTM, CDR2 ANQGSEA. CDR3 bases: TGCAGCGTCGCGACGGAGAATTTCTACGAGCAGTACTTC. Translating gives CSVATENFYEQYF.

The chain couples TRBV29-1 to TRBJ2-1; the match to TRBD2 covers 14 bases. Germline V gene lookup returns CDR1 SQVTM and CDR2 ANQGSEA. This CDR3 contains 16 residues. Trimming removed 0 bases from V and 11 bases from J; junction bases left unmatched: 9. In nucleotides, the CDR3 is TGCAGCGTTGAAGATCTCGAGACTAGCGGGGGGGATAAGCAGTTCTTC. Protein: CSVEDLETSGGDKQFF.

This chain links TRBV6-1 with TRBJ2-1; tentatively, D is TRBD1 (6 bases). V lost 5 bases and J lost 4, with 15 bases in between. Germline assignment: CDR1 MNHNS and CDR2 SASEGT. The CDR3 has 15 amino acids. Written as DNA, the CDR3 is TGTGCCAGCAGTATGTCCGGGACACAATACAATGAGCAGTTCTTC. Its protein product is CASSMSGTQYNEQFF.

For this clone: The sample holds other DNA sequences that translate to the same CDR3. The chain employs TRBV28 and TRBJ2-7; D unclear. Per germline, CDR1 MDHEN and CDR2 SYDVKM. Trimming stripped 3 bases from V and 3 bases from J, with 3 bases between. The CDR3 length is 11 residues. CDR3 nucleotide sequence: TGTGCCAGCAGTTTCAGCTACGAGCAGTACTTC. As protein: CASSFSYEQYF.

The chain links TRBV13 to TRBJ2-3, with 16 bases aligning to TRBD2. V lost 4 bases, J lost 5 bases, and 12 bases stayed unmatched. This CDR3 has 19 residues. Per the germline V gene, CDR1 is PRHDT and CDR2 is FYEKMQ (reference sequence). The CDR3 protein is CASSSWTGTSGRALDTQYF. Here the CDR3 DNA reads TGTGCCAGCAGCTCCTGGACCGGGACTAGCGGGAGGGCCTTAGATACGCAGTATTTT.